A single sample gave rise to the 15 T cell receptor beta chains below, sequenced in a study of T cells in Graves' hyperthyroidism and ophthalmopathy. Authors of the study amplified TCR beta CDR3 regions from RNA transcripts. The TCR CDR3 first-round RT-PCR relied on the HTBI primer set. MiXCR, applied by TCRdb to the multiplex PCR reads, yields one record per CDR3 protein. Of roughly 400,000 distinct CDR3 sequences listed, around 15% are singletons. The sequenced material came from blood. The receptors were sampled from a man between 50 and 59 years old with Graves' ophthalmopathy.

This clonotype was seen many times. The chain couples TRBV13 to TRBJ2-1; D unresolved. Germline assignment: CDR1 PRHDT and CDR2 FYEKMQ (reference sequence). Trimming took off 0 bases at V and 4 bases at J, with 13 bases between the two ends. The CDR3 runs to 16 residues. CDR3 coding DNA: TGTGCCAGCAGCTTAGGGACGCTCCGGGCTTACAATGAGCAGTTCTTC. It encodes CASSLGTLRAYNEQFF.

The chain carries TRBV28 and TRBJ2-1; weak D call: TRBD2 (6 bases). CDR1 and CDR2 (germline): MDHEN, SYDVKM. The CDR3 covers 11 residues. V gave up 6 bases and J gave up 13 bases, with 13 bases separating them. The CDR3 sequence: CASRTRTIQFF. In DNA, the CDR3 is TGTGCCAGCAGAACTAGGACTATTCAGTTCTTC.

In this sample, this clonotype turned up many times. V and J are TRBV2 and TRBJ1-2; the D gene is possibly TRBD1 (5 bases). Per the germline V gene, CDR1 is SNHLY and CDR2 is FYNNEI. This CDR3 contains 12 residues. V dropped 6 bases and J dropped 6 bases, with 11 bases sitting between them. The CDR3 reads CASRGQGHGYTF. The DNA of the CDR3 is TGTGCCAGCAGGGGCCAGGGCCATGGCTACACCTTC.

This clonotype showed up just a few times. The chain combines TRBV6-1 with TRBJ1-3, with D possibly being TRBD1 (5 bases). Germline lookup yields CDR1 MNHNS and CDR2 SASEGT. Trimming shortened V by 7 bases and J by 8 bases, and 9 bases separated the two germline ends. This CDR3 is 11 amino acids long. The CDR3 DNA reads as TGTGCCAGCATGTGGGGGGACACCATATATTTT. Its protein product is CASMWGDTIYF.

This clonotype has a count of ten or more. This chain uses TRBV18 with TRBJ2-3; D is uncertain. This CDR3 has 14 amino acids. Germline values: CDR1 KGHSH, CDR2 LQKENI. The V end lost 6 bases, the J end lost 2 bases, and 12 bases lay between the germline ends. CDR3 protein: CASSRGGTTDTQYF. The CDR3 nucleotides read TGTGCCAGCTCGCGCGGTGGTACCACAGATACGCAGTATTTT.

This clonotype was counted many times. This chain uses TRBV6-1 with TRBJ2-7; 7 bases fit TRBD1. This CDR3 has 15 amino acids. Germline CDR1 MNHNS, CDR2 SASEGT. V was clipped by 5 bases and J by 3 bases; unmatched bases: 10. In DNA form, the CDR3 reads TGTGCCAGCAGTACACAGGGGAATGGAGTCTACGAGCAGTACTTC. Residues: CASSTQGNGVYEQYF.

Many counts were recorded for this clonotype. V gene TRBV11-2 combines with J gene TRBJ2-1, with D possibly being TRBD1 (5 bases). The germline V gene has CDR1 SGHAT and CDR2 FQNNGV. V was pared by 3 bases and J by 9 bases, with 15 bases between. The CDR3 runs to 14 residues. CDR3 residues: CASSFSAHRGEQFF. The DNA of the CDR3 is TGTGCCAGCAGCTTTTCGGCGCATAGGGGTGAGCAGTTCTTC.

Ten or more counts support this clonotype. The chain couples TRBV18 to TRBJ2-1; 11 nucleotides align to TRBD2. CDR3 size: 15 residues. V shed 3 bases, J shed 5 bases, and the junction held 3 bases outside the gene matches. Germline V gene data show CDR1 as KGHSH and CDR2 as LQKENI. In DNA, the CDR3 is TGTGCCAGCTCACCTGGGACTAGCGGTAACAATGAGCAGTTCTTC. Its protein is CASSPGTSGNNEQFF.

This clonotype was found many times. V is TRBV7-9 and J is TRBJ1-1; 7 nucleotides align to TRBD1. This CDR3 is built from 14 residues. Germline trimming cut 1 base from V and 4 bases from J; bases unmatched to any gene: 3. The germline V gene encodes CDR1 SEHNR and CDR2 FQNEAQ (reference sequence). The CDR3 DNA reads as TGTGCCAGCAGCTTAGGACAGGGTAGCACTGAAGCTTTCTTT. Encoded protein: CASSLGQGSTEAFF.

The chain is built from TRBV7-9 and TRBJ1-1; 8 nucleotides match TRBD1. Germline values: CDR1 SEHNR, CDR2 FQNEAQ (reference sequence). This CDR3 is built from 14 residues. V was clipped by 7 bases and J by 2 bases; unmatched bases: 6. CDR3 region: CASIYRGANTEAFF. In DNA, the CDR3 is TGTGCCAGCATCTACAGGGGGGCTAACACTGAAGCTTTCTTT.

Many counts were recorded for this clonotype. J is TRBJ2-3 and V is TRBV6-5; 10 bases fit TRBD2. Germline V gene data show CDR1 as MNHEY and CDR2 as SVGAGI. The CDR3 runs 18 residues. V was clipped by 2 bases and J by 4 bases; unmatched bases: 12. The CDR3 loop reads CASSYIGLAGDRADTQYF. CDR3 nucleotides: TGTGCCAGCAGTTACATCGGGCTAGCGGGAGATCGGGCAGATACGCAGTATTTT.

This clonotype was observed a few times. The chain links TRBV11-3 to TRBJ2-1; TRBD2 aligns across 9 bases. Germline V gives CDR1 SGHNT, CDR2 YENEEA. Trimming cost V 0 bases and J 8 bases; bases outside gene matches: 5. The CDR3 is made up of 15 amino acids. The CDR3 sequence is CASSLEREGLDEQFF. The CDR3 DNA follows: TGTGCCAGCAGCTTAGAGCGGGAGGGCCTTGATGAGCAGTTCTTC.

This chain links TRBV7-9 with TRBJ1-1; a possible D gene is TRBD1 (5 bases). CDR1 is SEHNR, CDR2 FQNEAQ, per germline (reference sequence). The CDR3 loop spans 14 amino acids. Trimming took 5 bases from V and 5 from J, leaving 15 bases between them. CDR3 residues: CASSRGRGRTEAFF. The CDR3 DNA sequence: TGTGCCAGCAGCCGAGGGCGGGGGAGAACTGAAGCTTTCTTT.

Many counts were recorded for this clonotype. The chain couples TRBV7-6 to TRBJ1-4, with D possibly being TRBD1 (5 bases). Trimming pared 5 bases from V and 0 bases from J, leaving 13 bases between. The CDR3 has 16 residues. Germline V gene data show CDR1 as SGHVS and CDR2 as FNYEAQ. The CDR3 bases are TGTGCCAGCAGCCGATTGGGGGAGGCAACTAATGAAAAACTGTTTTTT. Encoded protein: CASSRLGEATNEKLFF.

This clonotype appeared a few times. The V and J genes are TRBV19 and TRBJ2-1; 14 nucleotides line up with TRBD2. V gave up 4 bases and J gave up 8 bases; unmatched junction bases: 7. The CDR3 contains 16 residues. In germline, CDR1 is LNHDA, CDR2 SQIVND (reference sequence). CDR3 amino acids: CASSNPGLAGVHEQFF. The CDR3 nucleotides are TGTGCCAGTAGTAACCCGGGACTAGCGGGAGTCCATGAGCAGTTCTTC. Complete variable domain (other parts from reference TRBV19 and TRBJ2-1): DGGITQSPKYLFRKEGQNVTLSCEQNLNHDAMYWYRQDPGQGLRLIYYSQIVNDFQKGDIAEGYSVSREKKESFPLTVTSAQKNPTAFYLCASSNPGLAGVHEQFFGPGTRLTVL.